Listed below are T cell receptor beta chains from one sample, sequenced in a study of identifying expanded T cells in peripheral blood. The data were produced by immunoSEQ multiplex PCR, yet TCRdb's version contains in-frame clones alone and is incomplete. The sample lists some 70,000 clones; about nine tenths were seen once. Input material: blood. These receptors were taken from a person between 18 and 75 years old in good health. The CDR3 runs from the conserved cysteine through the conserved F or W. Fields, in order: clone size, D gene, J gene, V gene, CDR3 protein, CDR3 DNA. The D gene is left open where the match is weak. Clone sizes are given selectively: once, few, many, or a class where the clone is expanded.

NA,NA,TRBJ1-2,TRBV5-6,CASSRTKGYGYTF,TGTGCCAGCAGCCGGACAAAAGGTTATGGCTACACCTTC
NA,NA,TRBJ2-1,TRBV30,CAWSLGLAYNEQFF,TGTGCCTGGAGTTTGGGACTTGCCTACAATGAGCAGTTCTTC
NA,NA,TRBJ2-3,TRBV7-9,CASTGEATDTQYF,TGTGCCAGCACAGGTGAGGCCACAGATACGCAGTATTTT
NA,TRBD2,TRBJ2-7,TRBV7-8,CASSLSGRGLYEQYF,TGTGCCAGCAGCTTAAGCGGGAGAGGTCTCTACGAGCAGTACTTC
NA,TRBD1,TRBJ1-3,TRBV19,CASSPRTGGDGNTIYF,TGTGCCAGTAGTCCCCGGACAGGGGGTGATGGAAACACCATATATTTT
NA,TRBD1,TRBJ2-4,TRBV4-1,CASSPPQGLSKNIQYF,TGCGCCAGCAGCCCACCACAGGGGTTGTCCAAAAACATTCAGTACTTC
NA,NA,TRBJ2-3,TRBV28,CASSLERASNTQYF,TGTGCCAGCAGTTTAGAGAGGGCATCTAATACGCAGTATTTT
NA,NA,TRBJ2-1,TRBV4-2,CASSSIGGGTNYNEQFF,TGTGCCAGCAGTTCCATCGGAGGGGGTACGAACTACAATGAGCAGTTCTTC
NA,TRBD1,TRBJ1-5,TRBV28,CASSTTGGANQPQHF,TGTGCCAGCAGCACCACAGGGGGCGCTAATCAGCCCCAGCATTTT
NA,TRBD2,TRBJ2-1,TRBV19,CASRGTSGRNEQFF,TGTGCCAGTAGAGGGACTAGCGGGAGGAATGAGCAGTTCTTC
NA,NA,TRBJ2-3,TRBV4-3,CASSQEVARGYSHTQYF,TGCGCCAGCAGCCAAGAAGTTGCCAGGGGCTATTCCCACACGCAGTATTTT
medium-sized,TRBD1,TRBJ1-3,TRBV19,CASSGTAGNTIYF,TGTGCCAGTAGTGGGACAGCTGGAAACACCATATATTTT
NA,TRBD2,TRBJ2-4,TRBV15,CATSREGLSAGGYKNIQYF,TGTGCCACCAGCAGAGAAGGATTGTCAGCGGGAGGTTACAAAAACATTCAGTACTTC
NA,TRBD2,TRBJ2-1,TRBV13,CASSFSGNYNEQFF,TGTGCCAGCAGTTTTAGCGGGAACTACAATGAGCAGTTCTTC
NA,NA,TRBJ2-3,TRBV9,CASSAGIGGALGDTQYF,TGTGCCAGCAGCGCGGGGATAGGAGGGGCGCTGGGGGATACGCAGTATTTT
NA,NA,TRBJ2-7,TRBV2,CASSESRQSYEQYF,TGTGCCAGCAGTGAATCGCGGCAGAGCTACGAGCAGTACTTC
NA,TRBD1,TRBJ2-3,TRBV5-6,CASSRLGTASTDTQYF,TGTGCCAGCAGCCGCCTTGGGACAGCGAGCACAGATACGCAGTATTTT
NA,TRBD2,TRBJ2-1,TRBV5-6,CASSGAGGPGEQFF,TGTGCCAGCAGCGGAGCGGGAGGGCCTGGGGAGCAGTTCTTC
NA,NA,TRBJ2-7,TRBV9,CASSPYPSSYEQYF,TGTGCCAGCAGCCCTTACCCAAGCTCCTACGAGCAGTACTTC
NA,NA,TRBJ1-4,TRBV29-1,CSAAGAATNEKLFF,TGCAGCGCTGCAGGGGCGGCAACTAATGAAAAACTGTTTTTT
NA,NA,TRBJ2-2,TRBV28,CASSTTGSPGELFF,TGTGCCAGCAGCACTACAGGGAGCCCCGGGGAGCTGTTTTTT
NA,NA,TRBJ1-1,TRBV7-2,CASSLGLRTEAFF,TGTGCCAGCAGCTTAGGTTTGAGGACTGAAGCTTTCTTT
NA,NA,TRBJ2-1,TRBV7-2,CASSLGRNNEQFF,TGTGCCAGCAGCTTAGGGCGGAACAATGAGCAGTTCTTC
NA,TRBD2,TRBJ2-1,TRBV9,CASSVLLAGGPNEQFF,TGTGCCAGCAGCGTTTTATTAGCGGGAGGTCCCAATGAGCAGTTCTTC
NA,TRBD1,TRBJ2-1,TRBV7-2,CASSYRTGRNEQFF,TGTGCCAGCAGCTATCGGACAGGGCGAAATGAGCAGTTCTTC
NA,TRBD1,TRBJ1-6,TRBV25-1,CASSEAGTGGGSSPLHF,TGTGCCAGCAGTGAGGCCGGGACAGGGGGCGGATCTTCACCCCTCCACTTT
NA,TRBD1,TRBJ2-7,TRBV27,CASSLGDRGLYEQYF,TGTGCCAGCAGTTTGGGCGACAGGGGGCTCTACGAGCAGTACTTC
NA,NA,TRBJ2-1,TRBV4-3,CASSRTGAVGNEQFF,TGCGCCAGCAGCCGCACGGGGGCTGTTGGGAATGAGCAGTTCTTC
NA,NA,TRBJ1-5,TRBV9,CASSARGGDQPQHF,TGTGCCAGCAGCGCCAGGGGTGGGGATCAGCCCCAGCATTTT
few,TRBD1,TRBJ1-2,TRBV4-1,CASSPGQADYGYTF,TGCGCCAGCAGCCCGGGACAGGCAGACTATGGCTACACCTTC